These 25 T cell receptor beta chains were all obtained from the same sample, sequenced in a study of STAT5B mutations in CD4+ large granular lymphocyte leukemia. The table came from immunoSEQ multiplex PCR; TCRdb's copy has only in-frame clones and leaves some out. The table shows 1,100 or so clones, with roughly four fifths occurring only once. Material for sequencing was PBMCs. The receptor source for this set is a man between 65 and 80 years old with CD4+ T-cell large granular lymphocyte leukemia.

The CDR3 DNA is TGCGCCAGCAGCCAACGACACGGACAGGGGGCTGTCGGGGAGCTGTTTTTT. Translation: CASSQRHGQGAVGELFF. The V gene is TRBV4-3, the J gene TRBJ2-2; 11 bases are shared with TRBD1. Germline CDR1 reads LGHNA; CDR2 reads YSLEER. The CDR3 totals 17 residues. The J segment lost 7 bases and the V segment lost 2 bases, leaving 9 bases of the junction unmatched.

The chain links TRBV7-9 to TRBJ2-5; 9 bases align to TRBD2. The ends lost 8 bases at V and 1 base at J; junction bases unmatched: 8. Looked up from germline, CDR1 is SEHNR and CDR2 is FQNEAQ (reference sequence). CDR3 length equals 15 residues. The CDR3 DNA is TGTGCCAGCGGACTAGCGATCGGAGCCCAAGAGACCCAGTACTTC. Protein sequence: CASGLAIGAQETQYF.

The CDR3: CASSPGVEGYNEQFF. The CDR3 bases are TGTGCCAGCAGCCCCGGGGTAGAAGGGTACAATGAGCAGTTCTTC. The chain employs TRBV4-2 and TRBJ2-1; a weak D match, TRBD2 (5 bases). This CDR3 comprises 15 residues. Germline V gives CDR1 LGHNA, CDR2 YNFKEQ. V was pared by 4 bases and J by 4 bases, with 14 bases between.

V is TRBV7-9 and J is TRBJ2-1; TRBD2 agrees at 7 bases. V gave up 4 bases and J gave up 2 bases; unmatched junction bases: 5. Germline loops: CDR1 SEHNR, CDR2 FQNEAQ (reference sequence). The CDR3 has 15 residues. The CDR3 protein is CASSSKRGTYNEQFF. Here the CDR3 DNA reads TGTGCCAGCAGCTCGAAGCGGGGCACCTACAATGAGCAGTTCTTC.

The chain has TRBV5-1 and TRBJ1-1; D not certain. V was trimmed by 6 bases and J by 1 base, leaving 16 bases between them. The CDR3 totals 15 residues. The germline V gene encodes CDR1 SGHRS and CDR2 YFSETQ. The chain's CDR3 is CASTLVGVWNTEAFF. The CDR3 DNA reads TGCGCCAGCACCCTTGTCGGGGTTTGGAACACTGAAGCTTTCTTT.

The chain uses TRBV19 and TRBJ2-2, with D unclear. The germline gives CDR1 LNHDA, CDR2 SQIVND (reference sequence). There are 12 residues in the CDR3. V was clipped by 7 bases and J by 3 bases, with 6 bases between them. DNA of the CDR3: TGTGCCAGTATGACCTACACCGGGGAGCTGTTTTTT. Protein product: CASMTYTGELFF.

The chain joins TRBV19 to TRBJ2-5, with 7 positions matching TRBD1. Germline CDR1 and CDR2: LNHDA and SQIVND (reference sequence). Trimming cost V 3 bases and J 4 bases; bases outside gene matches: 8. This CDR3 contains 15 residues. CDR3 coding DNA: TGTGCCAGTAGTATGCAGACAGGGTCGCTAGAGACCCAGTACTTC. Amino acid sequence: CASSMQTGSLETQYF. Full variable domain (rest looked up from reference TRBV19 and TRBJ2-5): DGGITQSPKYLFRKEGQNVTLSCEQNLNHDAMYWYRQDPGQGLRLIYYSQIVNDFQKGDIAEGYSVSREKKESFPLTVTSAQKNPTAFYLCASSMQTGSLETQYFGPGTRLLVL.

V usage is TRBV9 and J usage is TRBJ2-2, with D maybe TRBD2 (5 bases). There are 17 residues in the CDR3. Germline V gene lookup returns CDR1 SGDLS and CDR2 YYNGEE. Trimming stripped 0 bases from V and 8 bases from J, with 20 bases between. This CDR3 is CASSVAWRGIESGELFF. The CDR3 region has the DNA TGTGCCAGCAGCGTAGCTTGGAGAGGGATAGAGTCTGGGGAGCTGTTTTTT.

CDR3 in DNA: TGTGCCAGCTCACCGGGACAGGGGGCCCAAGTGGAGACCCAGTACTTC. Its protein product is CASSPGQGAQVETQYF. V gene TRBV18 combines with J gene TRBJ2-5; 12 nucleotides line up with TRBD1. Germline CDR1 KGHSH, CDR2 LQKENI. The CDR3 is 16 residues long. V lost 3 bases to trimming and J lost 5 bases; unmatched junction nucleotides: 7.

This clone was seen a single time. V gene TRBV4-3 combines with J gene TRBJ1-2; TRBD1 matches 7 bases. This CDR3 spans 18 amino acids. Looked up from germline, CDR1 is LGHNA and CDR2 is YSLEER. With 2 bases clipped from V and 5 bases from J, the junction kept 17 bases outside the gene matches. The CDR3 bases are TGCGCCAGCAGCCAACTCTTAGGGGCACAGGGGAGCTTTTATGGCTACACCTTC. Residues: CASSQLLGAQGSFYGYTF.

The chain uses TRBV6-5 and TRBJ1-6, with D unclear. The V gene lost 6 bases and the J gene lost 7 bases, with 13 bases spanning the gap. Looked up from germline, CDR1 is MNHEY and CDR2 is SVGAGI. CDR3 length equals 14 residues. CDR3 in DNA: TGTGCCAGCAGCGGCGGACCGAGAAATTCACCCCTCCACTTT. Amino acids: CASSGGPRNSPLHF.

V is TRBV2 and J is TRBJ1-4; D not resolved. The germline V gene has CDR1 SNHLY and CDR2 FYNNEI. Trimming left V 5 bases short and J 7 bases short, with 17 bases between. This CDR3 is 15 amino acids long. The DNA for the CDR3 is TGTGCCAGCAGTTCCCGCCGGGGAAAAGGTGAAAAACTGTTTTTT. Translated: CASSSRRGKGEKLFF.

This sequence joins TRBV6-6 and TRBJ2-1; no clear D gene. The CDR3 has 12 residues. V was cut by 8 bases and J by 6 bases, with 11 bases left in between. The germline V gene encodes CDR1 MNHNY and CDR2 SVGAGI (reference sequence). This CDR3 is CASERDSNEQFF. Written as DNA, the CDR3 is TGTGCCAGCGAAAGGGATAGCAATGAGCAGTTCTTC.

The rearrangement uses TRBV7-2 and TRBJ2-1; 7 nucleotides line up with TRBD2. Germline V lookup: CDR1 SGHTA, CDR2 FQGNSA. Unmatched junction bases numbered 2, after V lost 1 base and J lost 2 bases. The CDR3 contains 15 residues. CDR3 protein: CASSLGAGAYNEQFF. Written as DNA, the CDR3 is TGTGCCAGCAGCTTAGGTGCGGGGGCCTACAATGAGCAGTTCTTC.

The genes are TRBV11-3 and TRBJ2-3; 10 bases fit TRBD2. Germline V gene sequence: CDR1 SGHNT, CDR2 YENEEA. After removal of 5 bases from V and 1 base from J, the junction contained 3 bases not matched to a gene. The CDR3 sequence is 15 residues long. The CDR3 sequence is CASSVGTSGTDTQYF. The CDR3 region has the DNA TGTGCCAGCAGCGTAGGGACTAGCGGCACAGATACGCAGTATTTT.

The chain joins TRBV19 to TRBJ2-1, with 8 bases lining up with TRBD1. The CDR3 is made up of 13 amino acids. Germline-derived CDR1 and CDR2 are LNHDA and SQIVND (reference sequence). V lost 4 bases and J lost 7; bases outside the gene matches: 3. CDR3: CASSSRTGNEQFF. The CDR3 DNA is TGTGCCAGTAGTAGCAGGACAGGGAATGAGCAGTTCTTC. Supplemented by reference TRBV19 and TRBJ2-1, the full variable domain reads DGGITQSPKYLFRKEGQNVTLSCEQNLNHDAMYWYRQDPGQGLRLIYYSQIVNDFQKGDIAEGYSVSREKKESFPLTVTSAQKNPTAFYLCASSSRTGNEQFFGPGTRLTVL.

V gene TRBV5-1 combines with J gene TRBJ2-1; TRBD2 agrees at 9 bases. The germline CDR1 and CDR2 sequences are SGHRS and YFSETQ. The V and J ends lost 0 bases and 3 bases, in that order; junction bases with no gene match: 1. The CDR3 covers 15 residues. In DNA, the CDR3 is TGCGCCAGCAGCTTGGATAGCGGGGGCTACAATGAGCAGTTCTTC. This codes for CASSLDSGGYNEQFF.

The chain links TRBV7-2 to TRBJ2-7; tentative D call: TRBD1 (5 bases). The CDR3 has 14 residues. Germline V gives CDR1 SGHTA, CDR2 FQGNSA. V dropped 3 bases and J dropped 6 bases, with 15 bases sitting between them. The CDR3 region is CASSFIPGNGEQYF. The CDR3 DNA reads TGTGCCAGCAGCTTTATCCCAGGGAACGGCGAGCAGTACTTC.

This chain uses TRBV2 with TRBJ2-5; 8 bases are a match to TRBD2. Germline V CDR1 and CDR2: SNHLY, FYNNEI. The CDR3 length is 15 residues. Trimming cost V 6 bases and J 4 bases; bases outside gene matches: 10. The CDR3 coding sequence is TGTGCCAGCAGAGTCGGGGGGGCCTATATAGAGACCCAGTACTTC. Translating gives CASRVGGAYIETQYF.

The genes are TRBV7-2 and TRBJ1-2; the match to TRBD1 covers 10 bases. The germline V gene has CDR1 SGHTA and CDR2 FQGNSA. The V and J ends lost 2 bases and 8 bases, in that order; junction bases with no gene match: 8. The CDR3 runs to 15 residues. In nucleotides, the CDR3 is TGTGCCAGCAGCTTAACGACAGGGGGCCGGGGAGGCTACACCTTC. Its translation is CASSLTTGGRGGYTF.

The chain carries TRBV5-8 and TRBJ2-7; TRBD2 agrees at 7 bases. The germline V gene encodes CDR1 SGHTS and CDR2 YDEGEE. V lost 3 bases and J lost 9; bases outside the gene matches: 9. The length of the CDR3 is 13 residues. The CDR3, as DNA: TGTGCCAGCAGCTCCGACACTAGCGAGCGGCAGTACTTC. This encodes CASSSDTSERQYF. The variable domain in full, completed from reference TRBV5-8 and TRBJ2-7, reads EAGVTQSPTHLIKTRGQQATLRCSPISGHTSVYWYQQALGLGLQFLLWYDEGEERNRGNFPPRFSGRQFPNYSSELNVNALELEDSALYLCASSSDTSERQYFGPGTRLTVT.

This clone is medium-sized by share. The J gene is TRBJ2-5, the V gene TRBV7-2; unclear D gene. This CDR3 spans 13 amino acids. Germline V gives CDR1 SGHTA, CDR2 FQGNSA. Trimming removed 5 bases from V and 5 bases from J, with 12 bases in between. The CDR3 reads CASSRQLVETQYF. The CDR3 region has the DNA TGTGCCAGCAGCCGCCAGTTGGTGGAGACCCAGTACTTC.

This chain joins TRBV10-3 and TRBJ2-2; TRBD2 matches 8 bases. CDR1 ENHRY and CDR2 SYGVKD come from the germline V gene. The CDR3 sequence is 18 residues long. After removal of 3 bases from V and 2 bases from J, the junction contained 11 bases not matched to a gene. CDR3 protein: CAISDPDKRGLNTGELFF. The CDR3 DNA sequence: TGTGCCATCAGTGATCCTGATAAGCGGGGGCTTAACACCGGGGAGCTGTTTTTT.

This clone was seen once. This chain links TRBV7-8 with TRBJ1-2; TRBD1 is a possible D gene (6 bases). With 1 base removed from V and 6 bases from J, the gap between germline ends came to 12 bases. The CDR3 has 14 amino acids. Germline values: CDR1 SGHVS, CDR2 FQNEAQ. The CDR3 sequence is CASSLDTGYDGYTF. The CDR3 DNA reads as TGTGCCAGCAGCTTAGACACAGGGTACGATGGCTACACCTTC.

This rearrangement joins TRBV11-2 to TRBJ2-5; 9 bases align to TRBD1. The CDR3 spans 14 residues. The germline V gene encodes CDR1 SGHAT and CDR2 FQNNGV. V lost 7 bases to trimming and J lost 5 bases; unmatched junction nucleotides: 8. CDR3: CASKTGGERETQYF. CDR3 nucleotides: TGTGCCAGCAAGACAGGGGGTGAAAGGGAGACCCAGTACTTC.